The 21 T cell receptor beta chains given below trace back to one sample, sequenced in a study of OX40 agonist ivuxolimab in advanced cancers. TCRdb keeps only in-frame clones here, not all; method: immunoSEQ multiplex PCR. This sample has over 65,000 clones; just over 85% occur once, and the top ten carry under 7.5%. The specimen comprised CD4+ or CD8+ T cells sorted from blood, sampled in a trial of the OX40 agonist ivuxolimab. The receptors shown here come from an adult with an advanced solid tumor such as melanoma, head and neck, liver or kidney cancer.

The chain recombines TRBV19 with TRBJ1-2, with D possibly matching TRBD1 (6 bases). Germline CDR1 and CDR2: LNHDA and SQIVND (reference sequence). CDR3 size: 14 residues. V gave up 4 bases and J gave up 3 bases, with 12 bases separating them. CDR3 DNA: TGTGCCAGTAGTAATGGGGGGCACGACTATGGCTACACCTTC. This gives the protein CASSNGGHDYGYTF.

This clone was counted a few times. The rearrangement joins TRBV5-1 to TRBJ1-1; no firm D call. Germline V lookup: CDR1 SGHRS, CDR2 YFSETQ. This CDR3 is built from 15 residues. With 4 bases removed from V and 2 bases from J, the gap between germline ends came to 15 bases. CDR3 DNA: TGCGCCAGCAGCCTGTTTGGCGGAACTAACACTGAAGCTTTCTTT. It specifies CASSLFGGTNTEAFF.

The chain carries TRBV11-3 and TRBJ1-2; weak D call: TRBD1 (5 bases). V lost 4 bases to trimming and J lost 8 bases, with 14 bases between them. Germline CDR1 and CDR2: SGHNT and YENEEA. The CDR3 covers 13 residues. The chain's CDR3 is CASSSGTQRGYTF. Written as DNA, the CDR3 is TGTGCCAGCAGCTCGGGGACCCAGAGGGGCTACACCTTC.

This chain joins TRBV5-1 and TRBJ2-1; 12 bases agree with TRBD2. The germline CDR1 and CDR2 sequences are SGHRS and YFSETQ. The CDR3 covers 14 residues. The J segment lost 7 bases and the V segment lost 4 bases, leaving 3 bases of the junction unmatched. The CDR3 coding sequence is TGCGCCAGCAGCCTAGGACTAGCGGGGAATGAGCAGTTCTTC. Protein product: CASSLGLAGNEQFF.

The gene calls are TRBV7-2 and TRBJ2-1; no definite D call. The CDR3 runs to 11 residues. Between the trimmed V and J ends, which lost 5 bases and 10 bases, there was a span of 9 bases. Germline loops: CDR1 SGHTA, CDR2 FQGNSA. The CDR3: CASSNLAEQFF. The CDR3 region has the DNA TGTGCCAGCAGCAACCTGGCGGAGCAGTTCTTC.

This rearrangement joins TRBV18 to TRBJ1-2; 12 nucleotides match TRBD1. The germline V gene encodes CDR1 KGHSH and CDR2 LQKENI. The CDR3 contains 17 residues. Trimming at V came to 3 bases and at J to 1 base, leaving 6 bases not matched to a gene. The CDR3 DNA reads as TGTGCCAGCTCACCGGGGACAGGGGGCGCGGATAACTATGGCTACACCTTC. It specifies CASSPGTGGADNYGYTF.

This clone was picked up a small number of times. This chain uses TRBV2 with TRBJ1-1; D unclear. The CDR3 is 13 residues long. V lost 4 bases and J 1 base, leaving 7 bases between the germline ends. Germline CDR1 and CDR2: SNHLY and FYNNEI. The CDR3 region is CASSGQPNTEAFF. The CDR3 DNA is TGTGCCAGCAGTGGTCAGCCGAACACTGAAGCTTTCTTT.

This chain uses TRBV5-1 with TRBJ1-1, with 9 bases fitting TRBD1. V lost 4 bases to trimming and J lost 3 bases; unmatched junction nucleotides: 7. The CDR3 loop spans 15 amino acids. The V gene's germline CDR1 is SGHRS and CDR2 YFSETQ. CDR3 DNA: TGCGCCAGCAGCCCCCGGACAGGGGATCACACTGAAGCTTTCTTT. This encodes CASSPRTGDHTEAFF. The complete variable domain, with remaining parts taken from reference TRBV5-1 and TRBJ1-1, reads KAGVTQTPRYLIKTRGQQVTLSCSPISGHRSVSWYQQTPGQGLQFLFEYFSETQRNKGNFPGRFSGRQFSNSRSEMNVSTLELGDSALYLCASSPRTGDHTEAFFGQGTRLTVV.

This clone was observed a few times. V usage is TRBV20-1 and J usage is TRBJ1-1; D remains unclear. The V end was cut by 3 bases, the J end by 5 bases, with 4 bases between. Germline V gene sequence: CDR1 DFQATT, CDR2 SNEGSKA (reference sequence). This CDR3 is built from 10 residues. CDR3 sequence (DNA): TGCAGTGCTAGTTATACTGAAGCTTTCTTT. Its translation: CSASYTEAFF.

V and J are TRBV18 and TRBJ2-5; maybe TRBD2 (6 bases). The V end was cut by 3 bases, the J end by 2 bases, with 13 bases between. Germline V gene data show CDR1 as KGHSH and CDR2 as LQKENI. The CDR3 length is 15 residues. As DNA, the CDR3 is TGTGCCAGCTCACCGGCCGGGACTTCTCAAGAGACCCAGTACTTC. It encodes CASSPAGTSQETQYF.

V gene TRBV4-1 combines with J gene TRBJ2-1; unclear D gene. This CDR3 has 14 amino acids. The germline V and J ends were trimmed by 0 bases and 4 bases, with 7 bases remaining between them. The germline CDR1 and CDR2 sequences are MGHRA and YSYEKL. CDR3 loop: CASSQEVRYNEQFF. The CDR3 region has the DNA TGCGCCAGCAGCCAAGAAGTCCGGTACAATGAGCAGTTCTTC.

V and J are TRBV7-9 and TRBJ2-3, with 9 bases that match TRBD2. This CDR3 is 16 amino acids long. V was pared by 5 bases and J by 1 base, with 7 bases of the junction left unmatched. Germline lookup yields CDR1 SEHNR and CDR2 FQNEAQ (reference sequence). The CDR3 DNA follows: TGTGCCAGCAGCCATAGCGGGAGAGGGGGCACAGATACGCAGTATTTT. It specifies CASSHSGRGGTDTQYF.

This chain joins TRBV6-5 and TRBJ2-7, with 7 bases aligning to TRBD2. The ends lost 4 bases at V and 7 bases at J; junction bases unmatched: 7. Germline V gene data show CDR1 as MNHEY and CDR2 as SVGAGI. The CDR3 has 13 residues. CDR3 in amino acids: CASSSPGLREQYF. The CDR3 coding sequence is TGTGCCAGCAGTTCCCCGGGACTACGGGAGCAGTACTTC.

This CDR3 reads CASRYKLNSYNEQFF. The CDR3 DNA follows: TGTGCCAGCAGATATAAACTAAATTCCTACAATGAGCAGTTCTTC. The chain combines TRBV27 with TRBJ2-1, with D unclear. Germline V gives CDR1 MNHEY, CDR2 SMNVEV (reference sequence). CDR3 length: 15 residues. V was pared by 6 bases and J by 1 base, with 13 bases between.

The gene calls are TRBV18 and TRBJ2-3; the match to TRBD2 covers 12 bases. Germline values: CDR1 KGHSH, CDR2 LQKENI. The CDR3 covers 17 residues. With V trimmed by 3 bases and J by 4 bases, 8 bases remained unmatched. The CDR3 sequence is CASSPVLAGGLADTQYF. The DNA of the CDR3 is TGTGCCAGCTCACCCGTACTAGCGGGGGGTCTCGCAGATACGCAGTATTTT.

The V and J genes are TRBV30 and TRBJ2-7; 8 bases match TRBD2. This CDR3 is 14 amino acids long. J lost 2 bases, V lost 3 bases, and 6 bases had no gene match. Germline V gene lookup returns CDR1 GTSNPN and CDR2 SVGIG (reference sequence). This CDR3 is CAWRASGRAYEQYF. CDR3 coding DNA: TGTGCCTGGAGGGCTAGCGGGCGGGCCTACGAGCAGTACTTC.

Concerning this clone: One end of the junction varies from germline; a read error may be responsible. V gene TRBV10-2 combines with J gene TRBJ1-1; the D is unclear. The length of the CDR3 is 10 residues. CDR1 and CDR2 from the germline V gene are WSHSY and SAAADI. For the CDR3, the DNA is TGCGCCACCATGAAGACTGAAGCTTTCTTT. It yields the protein CATMKTEAFF.

The chain employs TRBV15 and TRBJ2-3; 10 bases map to TRBD2. The CDR3 sequence is 16 residues long. Germline V CDR1 and CDR2: LNHNV, YYDKDF (reference sequence). J gave up 0 bases and V 1 base, and 1 base lay outside the gene matches. The CDR3 DNA is TGTGCCACCAGCAGAGGACTAGCGGGTAGCACAGATACGCAGTATTTT. It is translated as CATSRGLAGSTDTQYF.

This clone was observed a single time. The genes are TRBV6-5 and TRBJ1-4, with D maybe TRBD1 (5 bases). CDR3 length: 15 residues. Germline CDR1 is MNHEY and CDR2 is SVGAGI. The V gene lost 5 bases and the J gene lost 8 bases, with 18 bases spanning the gap. CDR3 bases: TGTGCCAGCAGTCCCCGTGGGGGTATCACCGAAAAACTGTTTTTT. Protein: CASSPRGGITEKLFF.

The gene calls are TRBV5-4 and TRBJ1-2; D possibly corresponds to TRBD1 (5 bases). Germline CDR1 and CDR2: SGHNT and YYREEE (reference sequence). V lost 0 bases, J lost 7 bases, and 16 bases lay in between. This CDR3 contains 15 residues. The CDR3 reads CASSLDRGLASGYTF. The CDR3 nucleotides read TGTGCCAGCAGCTTGGATAGGGGATTGGCAAGTGGCTACACCTTC.

The rearrangement links TRBV7-9 to TRBJ2-1; 11 bases are shared with TRBD2. The CDR3 runs to 15 residues. Germline assignment: CDR1 SEHNR and CDR2 FQNEAQ (reference sequence). J gave up 6 bases and V 5 bases, and 6 bases lay outside the gene matches. The CDR3 protein is CASSVSGRALNEQFF. The CDR3 DNA reads TGTGCCAGCAGCGTTAGCGGGAGGGCCCTCAATGAGCAGTTCTTC.